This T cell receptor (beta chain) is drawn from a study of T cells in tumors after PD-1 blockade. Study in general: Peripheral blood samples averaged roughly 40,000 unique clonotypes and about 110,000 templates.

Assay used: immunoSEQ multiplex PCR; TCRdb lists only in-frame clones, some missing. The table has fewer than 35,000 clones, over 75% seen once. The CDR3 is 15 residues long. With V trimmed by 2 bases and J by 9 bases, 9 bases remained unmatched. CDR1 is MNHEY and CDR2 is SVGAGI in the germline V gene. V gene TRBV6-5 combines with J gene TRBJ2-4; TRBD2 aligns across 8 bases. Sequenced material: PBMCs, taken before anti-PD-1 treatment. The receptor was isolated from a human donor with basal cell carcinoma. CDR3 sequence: CASSYGGSGSTIQYF. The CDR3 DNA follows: TGTGCCAGCAGTTACGGCGGGAGCGGGAGTACCATTCAGTACTTC.